This is a list of T cell receptor beta chains from one sample in a study of identifying expanded T cells in peripheral blood. Libraries were prepared by immunoSEQ multiplex PCR; TCRdb keeps only in-frame clonotypes and omits some of them. The sample gives around 100,000 clones, over 75% of which show up once; just over 5.5% is in the top ten. Sequencing was done on a sample of blood. Receptors originate from a person aged 18-70 years in good health. The CDR3 runs from the conserved cysteine through the conserved F or W. The D gene is left open where the match is weak. Where a row states a size, it is once, few, many or the class of an expanded clone; other rows omit it.

D	V	J	size	DNA	CDR3
NA	TRBV6-1	TRBJ2-4	few	TGTGCCAGCAGCTACAGGGACATTCAGTACTTC	CASSYRDIQYF
NA	TRBV30	TRBJ2-1	NA	TGTGCCTGGAGGGGGCCCTTCAATGAGCAGTTCTTC	CAWRGPFNEQFF
NA	TRBV2	TRBJ1-2	NA	TGTGCCAGCAGTGCGACAGACTATGGCTACACCTTC	CASSATDYGYTF
NA	TRBV12-5	TRBJ2-3	NA	TGTGCTAGTGGTTTGGTACACGATACGCAGTATTTT	CASGLVHDTQYF
NA	TRBV30	TRBJ2-1	NA	TGTGCCTGGGTTTTAGGGGGAGGCCCCTACAATGAGCAGTTCTTC	CAWVLGGGPYNEQFF
TRBD1	TRBV6-6	TRBJ1-4	NA	TGTGCCAGCAGCCCACAGGGGGTCGGGGAAAAACTGTTTTTT	CASSPQGVGEKLFF
NA	TRBV21-1	TRBJ1-3	NA	TGTGCCAGCAGCAAAAAGGGTCGCCTTTCGCGAAACACCATATATTTT	CASSKKGRLSRNTIYF
TRBD1	TRBV7-8	TRBJ1-2	NA	TGTGCCAGCAGCCCGGGACAGGGACTCTATGGCTACACCTTC	CASSPGQGLYGYTF
NA	TRBV9	TRBJ1-4	NA	TGTGCCAGCAGCGTAGCCGGCCGCGCTAATGAAAAACTGTTTTTT	CASSVAGRANEKLFF
NA	TRBV9	TRBJ2-3	NA	TGTGCCAGCAGCGCCGAAACAGGGATGCGCACAGATACGCAGTATTTT	CASSAETGMRTDTQYF
NA	TRBV9	TRBJ2-3	NA	TGTGCCAGCGGGACAGCGGGAGAAGGAACAGATACGCAGTATTTT	CASGTAGEGTDTQYF
NA	TRBV19	TRBJ1-2	NA	TGTGCCAGTGGCTCGGGGTATGGCTACACCTTC	CASGSGYGYTF
TRBD1	TRBV6-5	TRBJ1-3	few	TGTGCCAGCAGTTACGGGGGACAGTCATCTGGAAACACCATATATTTT	CASSYGGQSSGNTIYF
NA	TRBV6-5	TRBJ1-3	NA	TGTGCCAGCAGTCTGGACGCCTCTGGAAACACCATATATTTT	CASSLDASGNTIYF
NA	TRBV4-3	TRBJ2-4	NA	TGCGCCAGCAGCCAAGAGCTTGGCGGAAACCTCGAAAACATTCAGTACTTC	CASSQELGGNLENIQYF
NA	TRBV12-5	TRBJ2-7	once	TGTGCTAGTAGGTCAAGCTACGAGCAGTACTTC	CASRSSYEQYF
TRBD1	TRBV13	TRBJ1-1	NA	TGTGCCAGCAGCTTCTACATCTGGGGACAGATGAACACTGAAGCTTTCTTT	CASSFYIWGQMNTEAFF
TRBD2	TRBV4-3	TRBJ2-7	once	TGCGCCAGCAGCCAAGATAGGGGAGCGGGAGTCGTATCTCATAACTACGAGCAGTACTTC	CASSQDRGAGVVSHNYEQYF
NA	TRBV7-2	TRBJ1-2	NA	TGTGCCAGCAGCTCTGATCCAGGACGGGCAAAGGATTATGGCTACACCTTC	CASSSDPGRAKDYGYTF
NA	TRBV19	TRBJ1-6	NA	TGTGCCAGTAGTATGCTTAGCCAAGGAAGTTCACCCCTCCACTTT	CASSMLSQGSSPLHF
TRBD1	TRBV11-2	TRBJ1-4	NA	TGTGCCAGCAGCTTAGGGGACAGAGATAATGAAAAACTGTTTTTT	CASSLGDRDNEKLFF
TRBD1	TRBV10-3	TRBJ1-2	NA	TGTGCCATCATCTCTGGGGACAGGGGAAATTACACCTTC	CAIISGDRGNYTF
NA	TRBV18	TRBJ2-7	once	TGTGCCAGCTCACCTTCCTCCTACGAGCAGTACTTC	CASSPSSYEQYF
TRBD2	TRBV11-2	TRBJ2-1	NA	TGTGCCAGCAGCTTAGAGCCGGGGACTAACTACAATGAGCAGTTCTTC	CASSLEPGTNYNEQFF
NA	TRBV5-4	TRBJ2-2	NA	TGTGCCAGCACTGGGCAGGGTGACACCGGGGAGCTGTTTTTT	CASTGQGDTGELFF
NA	TRBV14	TRBJ1-2	once	TGTGCCAGCAGCAGAGGCCTAAACTATGGCTACACCTTC	CASSRGLNYGYTF
TRBD1	TRBV10-3	TRBJ1-1	NA	TGTGCCATCGGCCGGGACAGGGGGAACACTGAAGCTTTCTTT	CAIGRDRGNTEAFF
TRBD1	TRBV7-2	TRBJ1-5	NA	TGTGCCAGCAGCTTAGAGACGGGACAGGGTAATCAGCCCCAGCATTTT	CASSLETGQGNQPQHF
NA	TRBV9	TRBJ1-1	NA	TGTGCCAGCAGCGCTTCAGGGGACACTGAAGCTTTCTTT	CASSASGDTEAFF
TRBD1	TRBV20-1	TRBJ1-1	NA	TGCAGTGCTTTCGAAACAGGGGCGGCTTTCTTT	CSAFETGAAFF
NA	TRBV10-2	TRBJ2-7	NA	TGCGCCAGCAGTGAGTTCTCCTACGAGCAGTACTTC	CASSEFSYEQYF
NA	TRBV6-4	TRBJ2-6	NA	TGTGCCAGCAGTGACTCTGGCGGGGAAGGGGCCAACGTCCTGACTTTC	CASSDSGGEGANVLTF
NA	TRBV5-1	TRBJ1-1	NA	TGCGCCAGCAGCTTGGTTCCCTGGGCGCCTTGGGAAGCTTTCTTT	CASSLVPWAPWEAFF
NA	TRBV19	TRBJ2-2	NA	TGTGCCAGTAGTATTGAAAGCGGGGAGCTGTTTTTT	CASSIESGELFF
NA	TRBV27	TRBJ1-5	NA	TGTGCCAGCAGTCCTAAACAGGGTTACAATCAGCCCCAGCATTTT	CASSPKQGYNQPQHF
NA	TRBV7-2	TRBJ1-1	NA	TGTGCCAGCAGCTTACTGGTTTGGGAAACTGAAGCTTTCTTT	CASSLLVWETEAFF
TRBD1	TRBV18	TRBJ1-1	NA	TGTGCCAGCTCCCCGGGACAGGGTGGGACTGAAGCTTTCTTT	CASSPGQGGTEAFF
NA	TRBV4-2	TRBJ1-4	NA	TGTGCCAGCAGCCAAGATGGGCAGGGGATATATGAAAAACTGTTTTTT	CASSQDGQGIYEKLFF
NA	TRBV5-4	TRBJ1-2	NA	TGTGCCAGCAGCGTGAGAGACAGACTACCGTACTATGGCTACACCTTC	CASSVRDRLPYYGYTF
NA	TRBV19	TRBJ1-2	NA	TGTGCCAGTACCCTGGGCCAGGGTCGGGGCTACACCTTC	CASTLGQGRGYTF
NA	TRBV9	TRBJ1-1	NA	TGTGCCAGCAGCGCCTCATCCTCTGAGGTCCGGTCTGAAGCTTTCTTT	CASSASSSEVRSEAFF
NA	TRBV19	TRBJ1-1	NA	TGTGCCAGTAGTATTAGTGCGGGGGGGATGAACACTGAAGCTTTCTTT	CASSISAGGMNTEAFF
NA	TRBV14	TRBJ2-2	NA	TGTGCCAGCAGCCAACTCCAGGGAGAGACCGGGGAGCTGTTTTTT	CASSQLQGETGELFF
NA	TRBV7-2	TRBJ1-5	NA	TGTGCCAGCAGCTTGACGGCAGATCAGCCCCAGCATTTT	CASSLTADQPQHF
NA	TRBV9	TRBJ1-5	NA	TGTGCCAGCAGCGTGACAGATAGCAATCAGCCCCAGCATTTT	CASSVTDSNQPQHF
TRBD1	TRBV27	TRBJ2-5	NA	TGTGCCAGCAGACGGGACAGGGACCAAGAGACCCAGTACTTC	CASRRDRDQETQYF
NA	TRBV27	TRBJ1-5	NA	TGTGCCAGCAGACCCGGGGGTCGGGGGCCCCAGCATTTT	CASRPGGRGPQHF
NA	TRBV2	TRBJ1-2	NA	TGTGCCAGCAGAGTTACAGGCTTTGCCGGCTACACCTTC	CASRVTGFAGYTF
NA	TRBV9	TRBJ1-1	NA	TGTGCCAGCAGCGATGGGGGTCCTGAAGCTTTCTTT	CASSDGGPEAFF
TRBD1	TRBV19	TRBJ2-7	once	TGTGCCAGTAGGACAGGGGGCCAGAGCTCCTACGAGCAGTACTTC	CASRTGGQSSYEQYF
NA	TRBV29-1	TRBJ2-5	NA	TGCAGCGTTGATACGGGGGCGCTGGGGGAGACCCAGTACTTC	CSVDTGALGETQYF
NA	TRBV7-2	TRBJ2-4	NA	TGTGCCAGCAGCTTAGGGATAGCCAAAAACATTCAGTACTTC	CASSLGIAKNIQYF
NA	TRBV2	TRBJ1-3	NA	TGTGCCAGCAGTGAATTCTGGGCCCCTGGAAACACCATATATTTT	CASSEFWAPGNTIYF
TRBD2	TRBV30	TRBJ2-1	NA	TGTGCCTGGAGTGAGGGAAGTAGCGGGAGCTACAATGAGCAGTTCTTC	CAWSEGSSGSYNEQFF